This is a list of T cell receptor beta chains from one sample in a study of molecular identifiers for immune sequencing clone quantification. Each CDR3 protein gets one entry after TCRdb re-called the PCR reads with MiXCR. The sample has about 40,000 distinct CDR3 sequences; about 19% are singletons. The sequenced sample consisted of naive CD8+ T cells from blood, with Jurkat cell RNA spiked in. Receptors were obtained from a human donor in good health. Some libraries in this study had Jurkat cell RNA spiked in. Each CDR3 is given with its conserved first and last residue. Each record gives: J gene, V gene, D gene, clone size, CDR3 protein, CDR3 DNA. A D gene is named only where the DNA matches it firmly. Only part of the rows carry a size: once, few, many, or a class if the clone is expanded.

TRBJ2-3 | TRBV2 | TRBD2 | many | CASREAGEGADTQYF | TGTGCCAGCAGAGAAGCGGGAGAGGGGGCAGATACGCAGTATTTT
TRBJ2-1 | TRBV5-5 | . | . | CASSLGLVSYNERFF | TGTGCCAGCAGCTTAGGGTTGGTTTCCTACAATGAGCGGTTCTTC
TRBJ2-1 | TRBV27 | . | many | CASSSGTGSYNEQFF | TGTGCCAGCAGTTCCGGGACGGGCTCCTACAATGAGCAGTTCTTC
TRBJ1-4 | TRBV28 | . | many | CASSSPGEHVTTNEKLFF | TGTGCCAGCAGTTCTCCAGGGGAGCACGTAACCACTAATGAAAAACTGTTTTTT
TRBJ2-5 | TRBV27 | TRBD2 | many | CASSILAGGGETQYF | TGTGCCAGCAGCATACTAGCGGGAGGAGGAGAGACCCAGTACTTC
TRBJ2-3 | TRBV7-9 | TRBD2 | many | CASSPLAGGPKDTQYF | TGTGCCAGCAGCCCACTAGCGGGAGGGCCAAAAGATACGCAGTATTTT
TRBJ1-5 | TRBV28 | TRBD1 | many | CASSSGDRVNQPQHF | TGTGCCAGCAGTTCCGGGGACAGGGTCAATCAGCCCCAGCATTTT
TRBJ2-7 | TRBV24-1 | . | many | CATIPPGQGCSYEQYF | TGTGCCACCATCCCTCCCGGCCAGGGGTGCTCCTACGAGCAGTACTTC
TRBJ2-3 | TRBV7-2 | TRBD2 | many | CASSLGRLADYTDTQYF | TGTGCCAGCAGCTTAGGACGACTAGCGGATTACACAGATACGCAGTATTTT
TRBJ1-5 | TRBV4-3 | . | many | CASSQGSGVGQPQHF | TGCGCCAGCAGCCAAGGCTCAGGGGTCGGTCAGCCCCAGCATTTT
TRBJ1-6 | TRBV5-6 | . | many | CASSLGFPPNSPLHF | TGTGCCAGCAGCTTGGGATTCCCCCCCAATTCACCCCTCCACTTT
TRBJ2-3 | TRBV4-3 | TRBD1 | many | CASSQTTGTVTDTQYF | TGCGCCAGCAGCCAAACGACCGGGACAGTCACAGATACGCAGTATTTT
TRBJ1-2 | TRBV24-1 | TRBD1 | once | CAPPRDHYRGRVGNYGYTF | TGTGCCCCCCCCAGAGATCATTACAGGGGGCGAGTAGGTAACTATGGCTACACCTTC
TRBJ2-5 | TRBV7-9 | TRBD2 | many | CASTPLSGGRETQYF | TGTGCCAGCACCCCCTTGAGCGGGGGGAGAGAGACCCAGTACTTC
TRBJ2-7 | TRBV20-1 | . | many | CSARGPSDTYEQYF | TGCAGTGCTAGAGGGCCCTCGGACACCTACGAGCAGTACTTC
TRBJ2-5 | TRBV28 | TRBD1 | many | CASSGQGQTQYF | TGTGCCAGCAGTGGACAGGGGCAGACCCAGTACTTC
TRBJ2-7 | TRBV27 | . | many | CASSLDPTGLTYEQYF | TGTGCCAGCAGTCTGGACCCGACAGGCCTAACCTACGAGCAGTACTTC
TRBJ1-5 | TRBV28 | . | many | CATQMSSSNQPQHF | TGTGCCACTCAAATGAGTTCGAGCAATCAGCCCCAGCATTTT
TRBJ2-3 | TRBV6-2/TRBV6-3 | . | . | CANSRTGTQYF | TGTGCCAACAGTCGAACAGGTACGCAGTATTTT
TRBJ2-7 | TRBV4-1 | . | many | CASSPDGSYEQYF | TGCGCCAGCAGCCCGGACGGCTCCTACGAGCAGTACTTC
TRBJ2-2 | TRBV19 | . | many | CASSFGGNTGELFF | TGTGCCAGTAGTTTTGGCGGGAACACCGGGGAGCTGTTTTTT
TRBJ2-3 | TRBV7-6 | TRBD2 | many | CASSLRSGGAGDTQYF | TGTGCCAGCAGCTTACGGAGCGGGGGGGCCGGAGATACGCAGTATTTT
TRBJ2-3 | TRBV7-2 | . | few | CASSLVGTSAETLYF | TGTGCAAGCAGCTTAGTCGGGACAAGTGCAGAAACGCTGTATTTT
TRBJ2-2 | TRBV12-5 | TRBD2 | many | CASGSGLASYTGELFF | TGTGCTAGTGGTTCCGGACTAGCGAGTTACACCGGGGAGCTGTTTTTT
TRBJ1-3 | TRBV7-9 | TRBD1 | . | CASSSPGAGGQRSGNTIYF | TGTGCCAGCAGCTCCCCCGGGGCAGGGGGACAGCGCTCTGGAAACACCATATATTTT
TRBJ2-7 | TRBV30 | TRBD1 | many | CAWRSPRGQGIF | TGTGCCTGGAGATCCCCTCGAGGACAGGGGATCTTC
TRBJ2-3 | TRBV12-3/TRBV12-4 | . | many | CASSIRDTSTDTQYF | TGTGCCAGCAGTATCCGGGACACAAGCACAGATACGCAGTATTTT
TRBJ2-5 | TRBV27 | . | many | CASGPRQLGVQETQYF | TGTGCCAGCGGACCTCGCCAACTAGGTGTCCAAGAGACCCAGTACTTC
TRBJ2-7 | TRBV4-1 | . | many | CASSQEGGPRGHEQYF | TGCGCCAGCAGCCAAGAGGGCGGGCCCCGAGGCCACGAGCAGTACTTC
TRBJ2-3 | TRBV2 | TRBD2 | many | CASRVSGGADTQYF | TGTGCCAGCAGGGTTAGCGGGGGGGCAGATACGCAGTATTTT
TRBJ2-3 | TRBV29-1 | . | . | CSVEGLTSTDTQYF | TGCAGCGTTGAAGGGCTAACTAGCACAGATACGCAGTATTTT
TRBJ2-7 | TRBV4-1 | . | . | CASSQYGQGASEQYF | TGCGCCAGCAGCCAGTATGGACAAGGGGCAAGCGAGCAGTACTTC
TRBJ2-3 | TRBV9 | . | many | CASSVGDLASDLIDTQYF | TGTGCCAGCAGCGTAGGGGACTTGGCTAGCGATCTTATAGATACGCAGTATTTT
TRBJ2-7 | TRBV30 | . | many | CAWSLMAYEQYF | TGTGCCTGGAGCCTGATGGCCTACGAGCAGTACTTC
TRBJ1-2 | TRBV3-1 | . | many | CASSQVPGNYGYTF | TGTGCCAGCAGCCAAGTTCCCGGGAACTATGGCTACACCTTC
TRBJ2-5 | TRBV5-3 | . | . | CASSLLWDPKETQYF | TGTGCCAGCAGCTTGTTGTGGGACCCAAAAGAGACCCAGTACTTC
TRBJ2-1 | TRBV6-1 | TRBD2 | few | CASRETSYSYNEQFF | TGTGCCAGCAGAGAGACTAGCTACTCCTACAATGAGCAGTTCTTC
TRBJ2-2 | TRBV29-1 | TRBD2 | many | CSVWGLADTGELFF | TGCAGCGTTTGGGGCCTAGCGGACACCGGGGAGCTGTTTTTT
TRBJ2-3 | TRBV27 | TRBD1 | many | CASSVFAGTASTDTQYF | TGTGCCAGCAGTGTCTTCGCCGGGACAGCTAGCACAGATACGCAGTATTTT
TRBJ1-1 | TRBV19 | . | many | CASSIGGRGSSEAFF | TGTGCCAGTAGTATTGGAGGGCGGGGGTCCTCTGAAGCTTTCTTT
TRBJ1-1 | TRBV5-5 | . | many | CASSFGGGPTEAFF | TGTGCCAGCAGCTTTGGGGGGGGTCCCACTGAAGCTTTCTTT
TRBJ1-2 | TRBV23-1 | . | many | CASSQPWKSFNYGYTF | TGCGCCAGCAGTCAACCCTGGAAGTCGTTTAACTATGGCTACACCTTC
TRBJ1-5 | TRBV6-2/TRBV6-3 | . | . | CATTGLASADTQHF | TGTGCCACAACGGGACTAGCCTCTGCAGATACGCAGCATTTT
TRBJ1-5 | TRBV6-2/TRBV6-3 | . | many | CASSSDSYQPQHF | TGTGCCAGCAGTTCAGACAGCTATCAACCCCAGCATTTT
TRBJ2-3 | TRBV7-2 | TRBD2 | medium-sized | CASSSIGLAGTDTQYF | TGTGCCAGCAGCTCTATAGGGCTAGCGGGCACAGATACGCAGTATTTT
TRBJ1-5 | TRBV6-2/TRBV6-3 | . | many | CASSYSGGSPQHF | TGTGCCAGCAGTTACTCGGGAGGGAGCCCCCAGCATTTT
TRBJ2-5 | TRBV6-5 | TRBD1 | many | CASRPTGVGETQYF | TGTGCCAGCAGACCAACAGGGGTAGGAGAGACCCAGTACTTC
TRBJ1-2 | TRBV7-9 | . | many | CASSLAITGAVYGYTF | TGTGCCAGCAGCTTAGCGATAACGGGGGCTGTCTATGGCTACACCTTC
TRBJ1-1 | TRBV6-6 | TRBD1 | many | CASIKGQGWTEAFF | TGTGCCAGCATCAAGGGACAGGGGTGGACTGAAGCTTTCTTT
TRBJ1-4 | TRBV10-3 | . | many | CAIRSPEATNEKLFF | TGTGCCATCAGATCCCCAGAGGCAACTAATGAAAAACTGTTTTTT
TRBJ2-2 | TRBV7-9 | . | . | CASSSAKTRGTGELFF | TGTGCCAGCAGCTCCGCAAAAACCCGGGGCACCGGGGAGCTGTTTTTT
TRBJ1-2 | TRBV13 | . | many | CASSLGTDSVNYGYTF | TGTGCCAGCAGCCTGGGGACCGACAGTGTCAACTATGGCTACACCTTC